This T cell receptor (beta chain) originates from a study of blood T cell repertoires in COVID-19 (dated by TCRdb to 2020 to 2021). About the full investigation: Samples from collaborators originated in the United States, Italy and Spain and spanned both the acute and convalescent phases of COVID-19. The material from the prospective study consisted of cDNA or gDNA derived from T cells, B-cell-depleted T cells, or PBMCs. Subjects who had been exposed to COVID-19, were actively infected with it, or had recovered from it provided the deeply sampled blood TCRbeta repertoires that made up the dataset. The repertoires were released in a freely available public database intended as a resource for research on the immune response to SARS-CoV-2. Samples came from the ongoing ImmuneRACE study (first 160 participants) plus 1,254 subjects from 6 global collaborators. Nearly every sample came with metadata listing a de-identified subject ID, COVID-19 status, age in years and sex. Where available, HLA class I and class II types were taken from metadata supplied by the sample provider and were not determined by assay-based typing.

Broader findings and caveats from the paper: Clinical and demographic metadata were provided uncurated, with the amount varying by source and participant.

CDR1 LGHDT and CDR2 YNNKEL were looked up in the germline V gene (reference sequence). V is cut by 4 bases and J by 2 bases, and the space between the germline ends is 5 bases. From the cysteine through the phenylalanine, the CDR3 covers 12 amino acids. Kept here is only the CDR3 DNA, which spans 36 bases and is read in frame from base 1. TCRbeta CDR3 regions were amplified from genomic DNA by means of the immunoSEQ Assay, a bias-controlled multiplex PCR. The original pipeline was this. Nucleated cell counts per sample were estimated from amplification of reference gene primers within the assay. To quantify the absolute abundance of each unique TCRbeta CDR3 rearrangement, sequence reads were collapsed and filtered. For each sample, productive Simpson clonality was calculated by taking the square root of Simpson's diversity index across productive rearrangements. Drawn from immuneACCESS, this table holds only the in-frame rearrangements with V and J called that TCRdb kept. Clones are partly lost; checked studies trace under half to an unresolved V gene and leave the rest unexplained. The V and J calls and clone size come from that table; D and trimming were worked out from the DNA. This sample lists 250,000 to 350,000 clones; around 90% were detected once. Over 5.5% of the sample goes to the ten largest clones.

In Seattle, one collaborating source enrolled patients while the infection was active and tracked those patients longitudinally over the course of disease. The collaborating institutions used their own protocols to collect whole blood in K2EDTA tubes. For TCRbeta analysis, collaborator samples were shipped as frozen whole blood, as isolated PBMCs, or as DNA extracted from either sample type. With respect to this clone: This clone's antigen is unknown. No base quality information exists; no much larger clone differs at one position.

This clonotype was obtained from a woman aged 50 to 60 with COVID-19, enrolled during active disease. What was sequenced was peripheral blood. The rearranged segments are TRBV3-1 (or the pseudogene TRBV3-2) and TRBJ1-2, with the D gene call left open. The nucleotide sequence reads as follows: TGTGCCAGCAGCCGAAGCAACTATGGCTACACCTTC. Its product reads: CASSRSNYGYTF.